This T cell receptor beta chain derives from a study of response to subunit inactivated influenza vaccine. Study-wide results and caveats: Seasonal influenza vaccination, on each occasion, was suggested by the authors to recruit few new T cells.

The CDR3 runs 15 residues. With V trimmed by 0 bases and J by 9 bases, 9 bases remained unmatched. CDR1 and CDR2 (germline): SGHRS, YFSETQ. Comment on this clonotype: Its antigen is currently unknown.

TCRdb itself ran the RT-PCR reads through MiXCR, one entry per CDR3 protein. Of almost 250,000 distinct CDR3 sequences in the sample, 9.5% to 15% were seen once. This sequence joins TRBV5-1 and TRBJ2-1; the match to TRBD1 covers 7 bases. The input for sequencing was non-naive T cells sorted from PBMCs, taken roughly 2 weeks before vaccination. This TCR was recovered from a man aged 45-65 years who received an inactivated influenza vaccine. CDR3 coding DNA: TGCGCCAGCAGCTTGGAGCCTACCAGGGGGATTGAGCAGTTCTTC. Translation gives CASSLEPTRGIEQFF.